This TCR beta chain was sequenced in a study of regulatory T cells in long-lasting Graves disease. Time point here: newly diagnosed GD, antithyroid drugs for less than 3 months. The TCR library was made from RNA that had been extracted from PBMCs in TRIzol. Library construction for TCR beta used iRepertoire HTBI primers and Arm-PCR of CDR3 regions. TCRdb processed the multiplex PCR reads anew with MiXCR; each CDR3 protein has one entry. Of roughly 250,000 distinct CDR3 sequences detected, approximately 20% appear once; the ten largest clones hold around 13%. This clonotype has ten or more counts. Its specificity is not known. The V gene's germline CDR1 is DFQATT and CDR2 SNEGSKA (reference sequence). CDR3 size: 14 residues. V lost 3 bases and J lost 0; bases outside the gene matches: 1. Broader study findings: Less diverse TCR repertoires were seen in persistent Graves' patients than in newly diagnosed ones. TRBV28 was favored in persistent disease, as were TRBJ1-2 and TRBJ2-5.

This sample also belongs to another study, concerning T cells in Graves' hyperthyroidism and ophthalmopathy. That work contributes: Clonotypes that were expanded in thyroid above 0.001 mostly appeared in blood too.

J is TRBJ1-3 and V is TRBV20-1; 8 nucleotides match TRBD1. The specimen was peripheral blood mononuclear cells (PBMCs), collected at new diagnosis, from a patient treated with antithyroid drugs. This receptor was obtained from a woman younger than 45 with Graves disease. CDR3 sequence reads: CSASTGGSGNTIYF. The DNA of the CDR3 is TGCAGTGCTAGCACAGGGGGCTCTGGAAACACCATATATTTT.